Listed here are 32 T cell receptor beta chains from one sample, sequenced in a study of T-cell memory formation after mild COVID-19. TCRdb re-analysed the 5' RACE reads in MiXCR, keeping a single row per CDR3 protein. The sample carries 380,000 or so distinct CDR3 sequences, roughly 15% recorded once. Source material: PBMCs or a T cell subset sorted from them (not recorded which). The receptors originated from a man younger than 30 who had mild COVID-19 (a few samples of this study predate the infection). Cell type and time point are not known.

CDR3 in amino acids: CSVVPSASGGSNEQFF. The CDR3 DNA follows: TGCAGCGTTGTACCCTCGGCTAGCGGGGGTTCCAATGAGCAGTTCTTC. The chain couples TRBV29-1 to TRBJ2-1; 10 bases map to TRBD2. V lost 4 bases, J lost 6 bases, and 12 bases stayed unmatched. The CDR3 contains 16 residues. The V gene's germline CDR1 is SQVTM and CDR2 ANQGSEA.

The rearrangement uses TRBV4-3 and TRBJ1-6; D is undetermined. V shed 3 bases and J shed 2 bases, with 14 bases lying between them. CDR1 and CDR2 (germline): LGHNA, YSLEER. The CDR3 runs to 17 residues. The CDR3 DNA reads as TGCGCCAGCAGCCATGATTCAATGGCCCCCTATAATTCACCCCTCCACTTT. It specifies CASSHDSMAPYNSPLHF.

This clonotype was observed at least ten times. V and J are TRBV12-3 or TRBV12-4 and TRBJ2-2; D uncertain. Deletions cut 10 bases from V and 1 base from J, with 10 bases between. The CDR3 is 13 residues long. The CDR3 loop reads CAISHRNTGELFF. In DNA form, the CDR3 reads TGTGCCATAAGCCACAGGAACACCGGGGAGCTGTTTTTT.

This clonotype was seen only a few times. The J gene is TRBJ2-7, the V gene TRBV2, with D possibly matching TRBD2 (7 bases). Per germline, CDR1 SNHLY and CDR2 FYNNEI. Trimming removed 7 bases from V and 3 bases from J, with 16 bases in between. The length of the CDR3 is 14 residues. The CDR3 sequence: CASTGAGASYEQYF. In nucleotides, the CDR3 is TGTGCCAGCACGGGGGCGGGGGCCAGCTACGAGCAGTACTTC.

This chain links TRBV7-2 with TRBJ1-6; D gene ambiguous. Trimming took 8 bases from V and 8 from J, leaving 16 bases between them. The V gene's germline CDR1 is SGHTA and CDR2 FQGNSA. CDR3 length: 14 amino acids. The CDR3 reads CASVSRVSHSPLHF. The CDR3 DNA reads as TGTGCCAGCGTATCCCGGGTCTCGCATTCACCCCTCCACTTT.

The gene calls are TRBV9 and TRBJ2-4, with D possibly TRBD1 on 5 matching bases. V was shortened by 4 bases and J by 0 bases, with 11 bases between the two germline ends. The V gene's germline CDR1 is SGDLS and CDR2 YYNGEE. The CDR3 covers 15 residues. In DNA form, the CDR3 reads TGTGCCAGCAGCCCTGGACATTTAGCCAAAAACATTCAGTACTTC. Protein: CASSPGHLAKNIQYF.

This sequence joins TRBV5-1 and TRBJ2-6; the D call may be TRBD1 or TRBD2 (6 bases each). Germline CDR1 and CDR2: SGHRS and YFSETQ. The V end was cut by 1 base, the J end by 3 bases, with 17 bases between. CDR3 size: 18 residues. The chain's CDR3 is CASSLRAPGAGGANVLTF. The CDR3 DNA reads TGCGCCAGCAGCTTGCGTGCCCCGGGGGCTGGTGGGGCCAACGTCCTGACTTTC.

The table lists this clonotype with a few counts. The chain carries TRBV6-6 and TRBJ1-1; no clear D. Trimming took off 8 bases at V and 1 base at J, with 11 bases between the two ends. Looked up from germline, CDR1 is MNHNY and CDR2 is SVGAGI (reference sequence). The CDR3 has 13 amino acids. This CDR3 is CASGVRANTEAFF. DNA of the CDR3: TGTGCCAGCGGGGTGAGGGCGAACACTGAAGCTTTCTTT.

This chain joins TRBV25-1 and TRBJ1-1, with unresolved D. With 3 bases removed from V and 3 bases from J, the gap between germline ends came to 8 bases. Germline-derived CDR1 and CDR2 are MGHDK and SYGVNS. This CDR3 is 13 amino acids long. The CDR3 DNA reads TGTGCCAGCAGTGACCAGAGTCACACTGAAGCTTTCTTT. As protein: CASSDQSHTEAFF.

This clonotype was seen a few times. The chain recombines TRBV20-1 with TRBJ1-5; maybe TRBD1 (6 bases). The length of the CDR3 is 17 residues. The germline V gene has CDR1 DFQATT and CDR2 SNEGSKA (reference sequence). Deletions cut 5 bases from V and 5 bases from J, with 25 bases between. This CDR3 is CSALSRGGGTNHQPQHF. Written as DNA, the CDR3 is TGCAGTGCTCTCAGCCGCGGGGGAGGGACAAACCATCAGCCCCAGCATTTT.

The CDR3 sequence: CASSQDKSGGYNEQFF. The CDR3 nucleotides are TGTGCCAGCAGCCAGGATAAAAGCGGGGGCTACAATGAGCAGTTCTTC. V and J are TRBV4-2 and TRBJ2-1, with TRBD2 matching over 8 bases. CDR3 size: 16 residues. Germline assignment: CDR1 LGHNA and CDR2 YNFKEQ. The junction had 7 bases not matched to a gene; V was cut back by 3 bases and J by 3 bases.

The chain has TRBV6-1 and TRBJ2-1, with D perhaps matching TRBD2 (6 bases). The CDR3 spans 17 residues. The V end was cut by 6 bases, the J end by 7 bases, with 25 bases between. CDR1 is MNHNS and CDR2 is SASEGT in the germline V gene. For the CDR3, the DNA is TGTGCCAGCAGATACCTCCGGGACTCGACCCTGCGTAATGAGCAGTTCTTC. Encoded protein: CASRYLRDSTLRNEQFF.

The V gene is TRBV5-4, the J gene TRBJ2-5; D gene ambiguous. Germline V gene data show CDR1 as SGHNT and CDR2 as YYREEE (reference sequence). The CDR3 is 14 amino acids. V lost 6 bases, J lost 2 bases, and 14 bases lay in between. The CDR3 nucleotides are TGTGCCAGCACCTCGTCGGGCTTACAAGAGACCCAGTACTTC. Translation: CASTSSGLQETQYF.

V and J are TRBV14 and TRBJ1-2, with no clear D. Trimming shortened V by 1 base and J by 2 bases, and 8 bases separated the two germline ends. This CDR3 contains 14 residues. CDR1 SGHDN and CDR2 FVKESK come from the germline V gene. In nucleotides, the CDR3 is TGTGCCAGCAGCCAAGTAGACAAGAACTATGGCTACACCTTC. This gives the protein CASSQVDKNYGYTF. The full variable domain, its missing parts supplied by reference TRBV14 and TRBJ1-2, is EAGVTQFPSHSVIEKGQTVTLRCDPISGHDNLYWYRRVMGKEIKFLLHFVKESKQDESGMPNNRFLAERTGGTYSTLKVQPAELEDSGVYFCASSQVDKNYGYTFGSGTRLTVV.

This clonotype was counted a few times. In DNA, the CDR3 is TGTGCCAGCAGAACCTCGACAGGGCGGAGGGACGAGCAGTACTTC. It is translated as CASRTSTGRRDEQYF. The chain carries TRBV7-9 and TRBJ2-7; D may be TRBD1 (7 bases). This CDR3 has 15 residues. V lost 6 bases to trimming and J lost 5 bases, with 20 bases between them. The germline V gene encodes CDR1 SEHNR and CDR2 FQNEAQ (reference sequence). Looking up the rest from reference TRBV7-9 and TRBJ2-7 gives the full variable domain: DTGVSQNPRHKITKRGQNVTFRCDPISEHNRLYWYRQTLGQGPEFLTYFQNEAQLEKSRLLSDRFSAERPKGSFSTLEIQRTEQGDSAMYLCASRTSTGRRDEQYFGPGTRLTVT.

This clonotype was found a few times. The chain combines TRBV4-2 with TRBJ1-1; tentative D call: TRBD1 (6 bases). Trimming stripped 0 bases from V and 7 bases from J, with 18 bases between. Germline loops: CDR1 LGHNA, CDR2 YNFKEQ. This CDR3 has 16 residues. For the CDR3, the DNA is TGTGCCAGCAGCCAAGAGAGTTTGGGGGGCGCGGTTGAAGCTTTCTTT. Translated: CASSQESLGGAVEAFF.

The V gene is TRBV7-9, the J gene TRBJ1-1; D is possibly TRBD1 (6 bases). Germline CDR1 reads SEHNR; CDR2 reads FQNEAQ (reference sequence). The V end lost 4 bases, the J end lost 3 bases, and 9 bases lay between the germline ends. The CDR3 runs 13 residues. In nucleotides, the CDR3 is TGTGCCAGCAGCTCAGGGGTCGACACTGAAGCTTTCTTT. Translation: CASSSGVDTEAFF.

This clonotype was seen many times. The rearrangement links TRBV7-9 to TRBJ1-2, with D perhaps TRBD1 (5 bases). V was trimmed by 5 bases and J by 5 bases, leaving 9 bases between them. This CDR3 has 12 residues. The germline CDR1 and CDR2 sequences are SEHNR and FQNEAQ (reference sequence). Written as DNA, the CDR3 is TGTGCCAGCAGCCTTGGGGGGTATGGCTACACCTTC. It translates to CASSLGGYGYTF.

This clonotype was counted at least ten times. The chain links TRBV7-6 to TRBJ2-3; D is possibly TRBD2 (5 bases). The germline V gene has CDR1 SGHVS and CDR2 FNYEAQ. There are 15 residues in the CDR3. The V and J ends lost 5 bases and 1 base respectively, with 13 bases between them. The CDR3 protein is CASSRPGLGTDTQYF. The CDR3 coding sequence is TGTGCCAGCAGCCGACCTGGACTGGGCACAGATACGCAGTATTTT.

This clonotype was seen many times. This chain uses TRBV3-1 with TRBJ2-5; no definite D call. Germline lookup yields CDR1 LGHDT and CDR2 YNNKEL (reference sequence). The V gene lost 2 bases and the J gene lost 5 bases, with 9 bases spanning the gap. The CDR3 is 13 residues long. The CDR3, as DNA: TGTGCCAGCAGCCAAAGCAGTCTCGAGACCCAGTACTTC. Translation: CASSQSSLETQYF.

This rearrangement joins TRBV20-1 to TRBJ2-4; the D is unclear. Trimming stripped 8 bases from V and 0 bases from J, with 8 bases between. There are 12 residues in the CDR3. Per germline, CDR1 DFQATT and CDR2 SNEGSKA (reference sequence). The CDR3 is CSLGLAKNIQYF. The CDR3 coding sequence is TGCAGTCTAGGGCTAGCCAAAAACATTCAGTACTTC.

This rearrangement joins TRBV7-3 to TRBJ2-2; TRBD1 is a possible D gene (5 bases). Germline V gene lookup returns CDR1 SGHTA and CDR2 FQGTGA. Trimming shortened V by 5 bases and J by 7 bases, and 17 bases separated the two germline ends. CDR3 length: 15 amino acids. In DNA, the CDR3 is TGTGCCAGCAGCCCCTTTGGGCAGGGTGACGGGGAGCTGTTTTTT. Amino acid sequence: CASSPFGQGDGELFF.

V gene TRBV7-9 combines with J gene TRBJ2-7, with TRBD1 identical over 7 bases. After removal of 5 bases from V and 5 bases from J, the junction contained 9 bases not matched to a gene. This CDR3 comprises 14 residues. The V gene's germline CDR1 is SEHNR and CDR2 FQNEAQ (reference sequence). For the CDR3, the DNA is TGTGCCAGCAGCCCGAGGCAGGGGGTCAACGAGCAGTACGTC. It codes for CASSPRQGVNEQYV.

V gene TRBV15 combines with J gene TRBJ2-1; D gene ambiguous. The CDR3 is made up of 14 amino acids. The V end was cut by 9 bases, the J end by 6 bases, with 18 bases between. From germline, CDR1 is LNHNV and CDR2 YYDKDF (reference sequence). DNA for the CDR3: TGTGCCACTTCGTCGTGGTGGGAATTCAATGAGCAGTTCTTC. This gives the protein CATSSWWEFNEQFF.

The chain has TRBV20-1 and TRBJ1-2, with 7 bases matching TRBD1. CDR3 size: 14 residues. Germline V gene sequence: CDR1 DFQATT, CDR2 SNEGSKA (reference sequence). J was trimmed by 4 bases and V by 7 bases; bases with no gene match: 12. CDR3 in DNA: TGCAGTGTTTCACAAGGGACAGCGAGCTATGGCTACACCTTC. Translated, it gives CSVSQGTASYGYTF.

Many counts were recorded for this clonotype. This chain links TRBV6-6 with TRBJ2-3; 8 bases match TRBD1. This CDR3 has 17 residues. Per germline, CDR1 MNHNY and CDR2 SVGAGI (reference sequence). The V gene end was trimmed by 2 bases and the J gene end by 0 bases; junction bases not matched to a gene: 7. The CDR3 reads CASSYRDRPFSTDTQYF. In DNA form, the CDR3 reads TGTGCCAGCAGTTACCGGGACAGGCCCTTCAGCACAGATACGCAGTATTTT.

This clonotype was observed a few times. The rearrangement joins TRBV4-3 to TRBJ2-3, with TRBD2 as a possible D gene (5 bases). Trimming removed 0 bases from V and 8 bases from J, with 12 bases in between. CDR1 and CDR2 (germline): LGHNA, YSLEER. This CDR3 has 14 amino acids. The CDR3 nucleotides read TGCGCCAGCAGCCAAGAGGGTTGGGAGCTTACGCAGTATTTT. This encodes CASSQEGWELTQYF.

V gene TRBV14 combines with J gene TRBJ2-5; 12 bases fit TRBD1. Trimming cost V 2 bases and J 3 bases; bases outside gene matches: 7. The CDR3 has 17 residues. In germline, CDR1 is SGHDN, CDR2 FVKESK. The CDR3 DNA reads as TGTGCCAGCAGCCAATTGGGACAGGGGGCGGGAGAAGAGACCCAGTACTTC. This translates into CASSQLGQGAGEETQYF.

This clonotype has at least ten counts. The V call is TRBV7-3, the J call TRBJ2-2, with 12 bases identical to TRBD2. This CDR3 is built from 15 residues. The trim removed 5 bases at V and 5 bases at J, leaving 3 bases unmatched. Germline CDR1 SGHTA, CDR2 FQGTGA. The CDR3 sequence: CASSLAGGDTGELFF. Written as DNA, the CDR3 is TGTGCCAGCAGCCTAGCGGGGGGGGATACCGGGGAGCTGTTTTTT.

The rearrangement joins TRBV12-3 or TRBV12-4 to TRBJ2-7, with 7 bases fitting TRBD2. The length of the CDR3 is 13 residues. V shed 5 bases, J shed 6 bases, and the junction held 7 bases outside the gene matches. CDR3: CASSPRGVGEQYV. The CDR3 DNA reads TGTGCCAGCAGTCCACGGGGGGTCGGCGAGCAGTACGTC.

As to this clonotype: The junction does not match germline at one end; this may be a read error. V usage is TRBV12-3 or TRBV12-4 and J usage is TRBJ1-1; D might be TRBD1 (6 bases). CDR3 length equals 14 residues. The CDR3 coding sequence is TGTTCCAGCAGTAGGCGGGGGGCGAGCACTGAAGCTTTCTTT. This codes for CSSSRRGASTEAFF.

This sequence joins TRBV11-2 and TRBJ2-2; D not resolved. This CDR3 comprises 11 residues. V gave up 3 bases and J gave up 14 bases, with 10 bases separating them. Germline V gene data show CDR1 as SGHAT and CDR2 as FQNNGV. The CDR3 bases are TGTGCCAGCAGCTTTCGACTGGAACTGTTTTTT. Translated, it gives CASSFRLELFF.